This passage covers 10 T cell receptor beta chains from one sample sequenced in a study of blood T cell repertoires in COVID-19. The table came from immunoSEQ multiplex PCR; TCRdb's copy has only in-frame clones and leaves some out. Among around 70,000 clones listed, approximately 78% were seen once. The material sequenced was peripheral blood. All receptors derive from a woman of 80 years or more with active or convalescent COVID-19.

The V gene is TRBV10-3, the J gene TRBJ1-1; tentatively, D is TRBD1 (5 bases). V gave up 8 bases and J gave up 5 bases, with 12 bases separating them. The CDR3 has 12 amino acids. Germline CDR1 and CDR2: ENHRY and SYGVKD. CDR3 sequence: CAIGWGETEAFF. The CDR3 nucleotides read TGTGCCATCGGATGGGGCGAGACTGAAGCTTTCTTT.

The genes are TRBV4-1 and TRBJ2-7, with 9 bases matching TRBD2. Germline values: CDR1 MGHRA, CDR2 YSYEKL. Trimming cost V 0 bases and J 1 base; bases outside gene matches: 10. The CDR3 length is 18 residues. CDR3 in DNA: TGCGCCAGCAGCCAAGAAAGCGGTATAGCGGGAGAATCCTACGAGCAGTACTTC. Translation gives CASSQESGIAGESYEQYF.

The table lists this clone with a count of one. The gene calls are TRBV18 and TRBJ2-7; TRBD1 matches at 8 bases. The CDR3 length is 15 residues. V was pared by 2 bases and J by 6 bases, with 9 bases of the junction left unmatched. Per the germline V gene, CDR1 is KGHSH and CDR2 is LQKENI. Here the CDR3 reads CASSPIGQGSGEQYF. CDR3 coding DNA: TGTGCCAGCTCACCAATAGGACAGGGCAGTGGCGAGCAGTACTTC.

The chain recombines TRBV9 with TRBJ2-1, with a weak D call TRBD1 (6 bases). V lost 3 bases and J lost 5, with 15 bases in between. CDR1 and CDR2 (germline): SGDLS, YYNGEE. The CDR3 consists of 15 residues. The CDR3 loop reads CASSALGDNHNEQFF. The CDR3 DNA reads as TGTGCCAGCAGCGCGCTAGGGGACAACCACAATGAGCAGTTCTTC.

This clone was counted once. The chain combines TRBV2 with TRBJ2-5; possible D gene TRBD2, 5 bases. Germline loops: CDR1 SNHLY, CDR2 FYNNEI. Trimming pared 1 base from V and 4 bases from J, leaving 13 bases between. The CDR3 runs to 15 residues. The CDR3 loop reads CASSEEKGGRETQYF. CDR3 bases: TGTGCCAGCAGTGAAGAAAAGGGTGGGAGAGAGACCCAGTACTTC.

The count of this clone is one. The chain combines TRBV18 with TRBJ1-4, with D perhaps TRBD1 (6 bases). The ends were cut back, 3 bases at V and 8 bases at J, with 13 bases in the middle. The germline CDR1 and CDR2 sequences are KGHSH and LQKENI. This CDR3 region has 14 residues. The CDR3 is CASSPMTGGEKLFF. The DNA of the CDR3 is TGTGCCAGCTCACCTATGACAGGTGGGGAAAAACTGTTTTTT. The full variable domain, completed using reference TRBV18 and TRBJ1-4, is NAGVMQNPRHLVRRRGQEARLRCSPMKGHSHVYWYRQLPEEGLKFMVYLQKENIIDESGMPKERFSAEFPKEGPSILRIQQVVRGDSAAYFCASSPMTGGEKLFFGSGTQLSVL.

The chain combines TRBV7-2 with TRBJ1-1; D may be TRBD1 (5 bases). V was trimmed by 1 base and J by 7 bases, leaving 13 bases between them. The V gene's germline CDR1 is SGHTA and CDR2 FQGNSA. The CDR3 sequence is 14 residues long. The DNA of the CDR3 is TGTGCCAGCAGCTTAGGCAGGGAGGCTGTTGAAGCTTTCTTT. Translating it yields CASSLGREAVEAFF.

This clone was recorded a few times. The rearrangement links TRBV3-1 (or the pseudogene TRBV3-2) to TRBJ1-3; 7 bases fit TRBD1. CDR1 and CDR2 (germline): LGHDT, YNNKEL (reference sequence). The V segment lost 6 bases and the J segment 10 bases; nucleotides outside the gene matches: 6. This CDR3 has 12 amino acids. The CDR3 coding sequence is TGTGCCAGCAGTCAGGGGGTCTCGACCATATATTTT. It codes for CASSQGVSTIYF.

The J gene is TRBJ2-5, the V gene TRBV4-1, with TRBD1 matching over 9 bases. Germline assignment: CDR1 MGHRA and CDR2 YSYEKL. The length of the CDR3 is 20 residues. V shed 1 base, J shed 5 bases, and the junction held 20 bases outside the gene matches. CDR3 sequence: CASSQVNPGQGGPRGETQYF. The CDR3 region has the DNA TGCGCCAGCAGCCAAGTCAATCCGGGACAGGGTGGACCGAGAGGGGAGACCCAGTACTTC.

The chain combines TRBV19 with TRBJ2-5, with D possibly matching TRBD2 (6 bases). Germline CDR1 LNHDA, CDR2 SQIVND (reference sequence). Trimming took 7 bases from V and 5 from J, leaving 17 bases between them. This CDR3 contains 14 residues. Written as DNA, the CDR3 is TGTGCCAGTATGCCCGGGACTGGGCGGGAGACCCAGTACTTC. Translated: CASMPGTGRETQYF.